These 21 T cell receptor beta chains were sequenced from one sample in a study of cytomegalovirus exposure and HLA in healthy donors. Repertoires were generated with immunoSEQ multiplex PCR, while TCRdb's copy carries only in-frame clones and drops some. Seen here are 160,000 or so clones, about 85% observed once, and the top ten hold over 2%. Sequencing was carried out using PBMCs. All receptors come from a man aged 25-45 years in good health and CMV-seropositive.

J is TRBJ1-2 and V is TRBV7-2; D perhaps matches TRBD1 (6 bases). Germline V gene lookup returns CDR1 SGHTA and CDR2 FQGNSA. V lost 3 bases, J lost 8 bases, and 10 bases lay in between. The CDR3 runs 12 residues. Written as DNA, the CDR3 is TGTGCCAGCAGCTTTCCAGGGGAAGGCTACACCTTC. It specifies CASSFPGEGYTF.

The V and J genes are TRBV7-9 and TRBJ2-2, with D perhaps TRBD1 (6 bases). Germline values: CDR1 SEHNR, CDR2 FQNEAQ (reference sequence). V lost 5 bases to trimming and J lost 4 bases, with 17 bases between them. The CDR3 extends over 16 amino acids. The CDR3 DNA follows: TGTGCCAGCAGCCCCCCGGGACAAATTGGCACCGGGGAGCTGTTTTTT. Protein product: CASSPPGQIGTGELFF. The entire variable domain, with the rest obtained from reference TRBV7-9 and TRBJ2-2, is as follows: DTGVSQNPRHKITKRGQNVTFRCDPISEHNRLYWYRQTLGQGPEFLTYFQNEAQLEKSRLLSDRFSAERPKGSFSTLEIQRTEQGDSAMYLCASSPPGQIGTGELFFGEGSRLTVL.

The rearrangement joins TRBV18 to TRBJ1-3, with D tentatively TRBD1 (6 bases). Trimming cost V 1 base and J 0 bases, with 10 bases left between them. The germline V gene encodes CDR1 KGHSH and CDR2 LQKENI. The CDR3 has 16 amino acids. The CDR3 DNA reads TGTGCCAGCTCACCACAGGACAGCAGCTCTGGAAACACCATATATTTT. Its translation is CASSPQDSSSGNTIYF. The variable domain in full, with the rest retrieved from reference TRBV18 and TRBJ1-3, is NAGVMQNPRHLVRRRGQEARLRCSPMKGHSHVYWYRQLPEEGLKFMVYLQKENIIDESGMPKERFSAEFPKEGPSILRIQQVVRGDSAAYFCASSPQDSSSGNTIYFGEGSWLTVV.

This clone was found many times. This sequence joins TRBV4-3 and TRBJ2-7; TRBD1 agrees at 10 bases. Germline loops: CDR1 LGHNA, CDR2 YSLEER. V trimming: 5 bases; J trimming: 6 bases; junction bases outside the gene matches: 13. The CDR3 is made up of 16 amino acids. The CDR3: CASSTYPGTGAGEQYF. The CDR3 DNA sequence: TGCGCCAGCAGCACGTACCCTGGGACAGGGGCGGGCGAGCAGTACTTC.

The chain employs TRBV10-3 and TRBJ2-7; 12 nucleotides agree with TRBD2. The CDR3 loop spans 16 amino acids. The ends lost 5 bases at V and 1 base at J; junction bases unmatched: 6. Per the germline V gene, CDR1 is ENHRY and CDR2 is SYGVKD. CDR3 sequence reads: CAISTTSGGLSYEQYF. For the CDR3, the DNA is TGTGCCATCAGTACTACTAGCGGGGGGCTATCCTACGAGCAGTACTTC.

The V gene is TRBV4-3, the J gene TRBJ2-7; 10 bases are shared with TRBD1. Germline trimming cut 4 bases from V and 2 bases from J; bases unmatched to any gene: 8. The CDR3 is 16 amino acids. Germline CDR1 is LGHNA and CDR2 is YSLEER. CDR3 nucleotides: TGCGCCAGCAGCCTCAACCGGGACAGGGGACCCTACGAGCAGTACTTC. This translates into CASSLNRDRGPYEQYF.

J is TRBJ1-2 and V is TRBV19; 9 bases fit TRBD1. V gave up 4 bases and J gave up 6 bases; unmatched junction bases: 6. The CDR3 covers 14 residues. Germline V gene data show CDR1 as LNHDA and CDR2 as SQIVND (reference sequence). CDR3 in DNA: TGTGCCAGTAGTACGGACAGGGGATCTCATGGCTACACCTTC. Translating gives CASSTDRGSHGYTF.

The chain joins TRBV1 to TRBJ2-1; the table's D call, TRBD2, was not checked against the DNA. TRBV1 corresponds to a pseudogene. There are 16 residues in the CDR3. CDR3 protein: CTSSGDCSSSYNEQFF. CDR3 DNA sequence: TGCACCAGCAGCGGGGACTGTTCGAGCTCCTACAATGAGCAGTTCTTC.

This sequence joins TRBV7-3 and TRBJ2-5; 13 nucleotides agree with TRBD2. Germline CDR1 and CDR2: SGHTA and FQGTGA. There are 12 residues in the CDR3. Germline trimming cut 5 bases from V and 13 bases from J; bases unmatched to any gene: 4. The CDR3 region has the DNA TGTGCCAGCAGCCCGACTAGCGGGGGGTTGTACTTC. It codes for CASSPTSGGLYF.

J is TRBJ2-7 and V is TRBV25-1, with TRBD2 identical over 11 bases. The V gene's germline CDR1 is MGHDK and CDR2 SYGVNS. V lost 3 bases and J lost 0; bases outside the gene matches: 10. CDR3 size: 18 residues. This chain's CDR3 is CASSDFSNSGGGSYEQYF. In DNA, the CDR3 is TGTGCCAGCAGTGATTTTTCTAATAGCGGGGGGGGCTCCTACGAGCAGTACTTC.

The chain carries TRBV7-8 and TRBJ1-2; 8 bases line up with TRBD1. The CDR3 totals 18 residues. Germline CDR1 reads SGHVS; CDR2 reads FQNEAQ. Trimming at V came to 2 bases and at J to 3 bases, leaving 14 bases not matched to a gene. CDR3 sequence: CASSLPKARGHGDYGYTF. The CDR3 nucleotides are TGTGCCAGCAGCTTACCTAAAGCCAGGGGGCATGGGGACTATGGCTACACCTTC. Complete variable domain (other parts from reference TRBV7-8 and TRBJ1-2): GAGVSQSPRYKVAKRGQDVALRCDPISGHVSLFWYQQALGQGPEFLTYFQNEAQLDKSGLPSDRFFAERPEGSVSTLKIQRTQQEDSAVYLCASSLPKARGHGDYGYTFGSGTRLTVV.

This clone was observed once. The V call is TRBV9, the J call TRBJ1-2; 10 positions agree with TRBD1. Per the germline V gene, CDR1 is SGDLS and CDR2 is YYNGEE. V gave up 0 bases and J gave up 2 bases; unmatched junction bases: 4. The CDR3 length is 16 residues. DNA of the CDR3: TGTGCCAGCAGCGTAGCCCCGACAGGGGGCAACTATGGCTACACCTTC. Protein: CASSVAPTGGNYGYTF.

This chain uses TRBV10-3 with TRBJ1-4, with 9 bases matching TRBD1. The CDR3 spans 13 residues. J was trimmed by 8 bases and V by 5 bases; bases with no gene match: 3. Germline V gene lookup returns CDR1 ENHRY and CDR2 SYGVKD. CDR3: CAISPGTGEKLFF. CDR3 DNA: TGTGCCATCAGTCCCGGGACAGGGGAAAAACTGTTTTTT.

This clone was detected only once. CDR3 loop: CASKGGRGGEGYTF. DNA for the CDR3: TGTGCCAGTAAGGGAGGCAGGGGAGGGGAAGGCTACACCTTC. The V and J genes are TRBV19 and TRBJ1-2; weak D call: TRBD1 (6 bases). The germline V and J ends were trimmed by 7 bases and 8 bases, with 20 bases remaining between them. CDR1 is LNHDA, CDR2 SQIVND, per germline (reference sequence). CDR3 size: 14 residues.

The rearrangement uses TRBV10-3 and TRBJ1-1; D unresolved. The CDR3 has 14 amino acids. Germline V gene lookup returns CDR1 ENHRY and CDR2 SYGVKD. V lost 2 bases and J 5 bases, leaving 12 bases between the germline ends. The CDR3 protein is CAISEGNLATEAFF. The DNA of the CDR3 is TGTGCCATCAGTGAGGGCAATCTGGCAACTGAAGCTTTCTTT.

The gene calls are TRBV7-9 and TRBJ1-5; tentatively, D is TRBD1 (6 bases). Trimming cost V 1 base and J 2 bases, with 15 bases left between them. The CDR3 contains 17 residues. The germline V gene has CDR1 SEHNR and CDR2 FQNEAQ (reference sequence). CDR3 amino acids: CASSLERGGEGNQPQHF. The CDR3 nucleotides are TGTGCCAGCAGCTTAGAGCGAGGGGGTGAGGGCAATCAGCCCCAGCATTTT.

This clone has just a few counts. The V and J genes are TRBV18 and TRBJ1-6; D is unresolved. Germline V CDR1 and CDR2: KGHSH, LQKENI. The CDR3 contains 14 residues. The V gene lost 4 bases and the J gene lost 4 bases, with 8 bases spanning the gap. The DNA for the CDR3 is TGTGCCAGCTCACGGGCGAGTTATAATTCACCCCTCCACTTT. This codes for CASSRASYNSPLHF.

This chain joins TRBV6-1 and TRBJ1-2, with TRBD1 identical over 7 bases. This CDR3 has 15 amino acids. V was pared by 7 bases and J by 3 bases, with 11 bases of the junction left unmatched. Germline V gene lookup returns CDR1 MNHNS and CDR2 SASEGT. As DNA, the CDR3 is TGTGCCAGCACCGACCGGGACAGTTCATACTATGGCTACACCTTC. This sequence encodes CASTDRDSSYYGYTF.

The chain has TRBV6-6 and TRBJ2-1; TRBD2 matches 10 bases. The CDR3 runs to 15 residues. Unmatched junction bases numbered 4, after V lost 2 bases and J lost 6 bases. Germline V CDR1 and CDR2: MNHNY, SVGAGI (reference sequence). The CDR3 is CASSYNRTSGNEQFF. As DNA, the CDR3 is TGTGCCAGCAGTTACAATCGGACTAGCGGCAATGAGCAGTTCTTC.

The V and J genes are TRBV7-3 and TRBJ2-3; TRBD1 matches at 8 bases. The germline CDR1 and CDR2 sequences are SGHTA and FQGTGA. V trimming: 5 bases; J trimming: 8 bases; junction bases outside the gene matches: 9. The CDR3 is 14 residues long. This CDR3 reads CASSTQTGGATQYF. In DNA, the CDR3 is TGTGCCAGCAGCACCCAAACAGGGGGAGCTACGCAGTATTTT.

The V call is TRBV6-6, the J call TRBJ2-7, with 10 bases that match TRBD1. The CDR3 has 15 amino acids. The V and J ends lost 0 bases and 3 bases, in that order; junction bases with no gene match: 2. Per the germline V gene, CDR1 is MNHNY and CDR2 is SVGAGI (reference sequence). CDR3 region: CASSYSTGGSYEQYF. CDR3 DNA: TGTGCCAGCAGTTACTCGACAGGGGGCAGCTACGAGCAGTACTTC.